These T cell receptor beta chains were read from a single sample in a study of cytomegalovirus exposure and HLA in healthy donors. Using immunoSEQ multiplex PCR, the repertoire was profiled, and TCRdb retains in-frame clones only, with some absent. The sample includes more than 85,000 clones, about 80% of them seen just once. Sequencing was carried out using PBMCs. These receptors came from a woman aged 50 to 60 in good health and CMV-seropositive. CDR3s include the opening cysteine and the closing phenylalanine or tryptophan.

j_call v_call cdr3_aa
TRBJ2-5 TRBV5-1 CASSNPPTGETQYF
TRBJ2-3 TRBV11-2 CASSLGYSGGRTDTQYF
TRBJ2-2 TRBV18 CASSLGQGTTTGELFF
TRBJ2-1 TRBV6-5 CASSYSREGYNEQFF
TRBJ1-1 TRBV5-4 CASSYWDRGMTEAFF
TRBJ1-4 TRBV6-1 CASSAYRGRLSTNEKLFF
TRBJ2-7 TRBV6-5 CASSYSESGSYEQYF
TRBJ1-5 TRBV2 CASSSQGSNQPQHF
TRBJ2-7 TRBV7-6 CASSVGTSVSTHYEQYF
TRBJ1-4 TRBV9 CASSAGQIQNEKLFF
TRBJ1-1 TRBV19 CASTQGTGMGEDTEAFF
TRBJ2-1 TRBV6-6 CASSYGASGGNNEQFF
TRBJ2-7 TRBV2 CASSRTSDYEQYF
TRBJ2-5 TRBV2 CASSEGGTGQETQYF
TRBJ1-5 TRBV19 CASSIEQGGNQPQHF
TRBJ2-1 TRBV11-3 CASSFRTSGRVGNEQFF
TRBJ2-7 TRBV4-1 CASSLGLAGGPHEQYF
TRBJ2-3 TRBV14 CASSQNPRDKPDTQYF
TRBJ2-3 TRBV9 CASSRRGGGPEDTQYF
TRBJ1-2 TRBV5-1 CASSLAGNSPGYTF
TRBJ2-3 TRBV9 CASSVSRAPTSTDTQYF
TRBJ2-7 TRBV7-8 CASSPQAGDREQYF
TRBJ2-7 TRBV27 CASSLSPSGSYEQYF
TRBJ2-3 TRBV4-2 CASSTAGQDRADTQYF
TRBJ2-1 TRBV4-3 CASSQDKGLGYNEQFF
TRBJ2-7 TRBV13 CASSTPGQGVYEQYF
TRBJ1-2 TRBV6-1 CASSEGRGYGYTF
TRBJ1-2 TRBV7-2 CASSLWGGAGYGYTF
TRBJ1-5 TRBV23-1 CASIPEVGDQPQHF
TRBJ2-3 TRBV9 CASSPIPGLTTSTDTQYF
TRBJ2-1 TRBV19 CASSSQREGNEQFF
TRBJ2-1 TRBV29-1 CSVVGQGVANEQFF
TRBJ2-1 TRBV19 CASSITSGLYNEQFF
TRBJ2-7 TRBV21-1 CASSKVRLAGGPPPYEQYF
TRBJ2-5 TRBV11-2 CASSKRAQETQYF
TRBJ2-6 TRBV11-2 CASSLSRGLYGANVLTF
TRBJ2-2 TRBV5-1 CASSWRGGDTGELFF
TRBJ2-2 TRBV5-4 CASSPPLAEYTGELFF
TRBJ2-3 TRBV6-6 CASSYSLGTDTQYF
TRBJ2-5 TRBV6-6 CASSSGGGLEAETQYF
TRBJ2-1 TRBV2 CASRRDSKNEQFF
TRBJ2-3 TRBV29-1 CSVALGGSGTDTQYF
TRBJ1-1 TRBV18 CASSPLAAVNTEAFF
TRBJ2-6 TRBV2 CASSSSSGANGLTF
TRBJ1-1 TRBV5-8 CASSRVWTEAFF